One and the same sample provided the 20 T cell receptor beta chains below, sequenced in a study of blood T cell repertoires in COVID-19. Repertoires were generated with immunoSEQ multiplex PCR, while TCRdb's copy carries only in-frame clones and drops some. The sample consists of about 280,000 clones, 88% of them appearing once. Material: peripheral blood. These receptors came from a man younger than 35 with active or convalescent COVID-19.

J is TRBJ2-5 and V is TRBV13, with 16 bases matching TRBD2. The germline gives CDR1 PRHDT, CDR2 FYEKMQ (reference sequence). Trimming cost V 3 bases and J 0 bases; bases outside gene matches: 1. This CDR3 is built from 17 residues. This chain's CDR3 is CASSLGTSGGDQETQYF. As DNA, the CDR3 is TGTGCCAGCAGCTTGGGGACTAGCGGGGGGGACCAAGAGACCCAGTACTTC.

Concerning this clone: The sample carries other DNA sequences with the same CDR3. The V call is TRBV20-1, the J call TRBJ1-3, with D unresolved. The CDR3 is made up of 11 amino acids. CDR1 and CDR2 from the germline V gene are DFQATT and SNEGSKA (reference sequence). Trimming cost V 3 bases and J 3 bases, with 3 bases left between them. CDR3 in DNA: TGCAGTGCTAGTCTTGGAAACACCATATATTTT. This sequence encodes CSASLGNTIYF.

The genes are TRBV29-1 and TRBJ2-7; perhaps TRBD1 as D (5 bases). The CDR3 extends over 13 amino acids. Trimming took off 4 bases at V and 3 bases at J, with 13 bases between the two ends. CDR1 SQVTM and CDR2 ANQGSEA come from the germline V gene. This CDR3 reads CSVASGYFYEQYF. The CDR3 DNA reads TGCAGCGTTGCCTCAGGGTATTTCTACGAGCAGTACTTC.

The chain combines TRBV12-3 or TRBV12-4 with TRBJ2-7, with D perhaps TRBD1 (5 bases). The CDR3 runs to 13 residues. V shed 5 bases and J shed 5 bases, with 13 bases lying between them. The CDR3 DNA is TGTGCCAGCAGTCTTCCCCAGGGTAACGAGCAGTACTTC. Protein: CASSLPQGNEQYF.

This clone has a handful of counts. The chain carries TRBV7-9 and TRBJ1-2; 7 nucleotides match TRBD1. The CDR3 loop spans 14 amino acids. CDR1 is SEHNR and CDR2 is FQNEAQ in the germline V gene (reference sequence). Trimming cost V 1 base and J 8 bases; bases outside gene matches: 7. CDR3 sequence reads: CASSLVLGGEGYTF. The CDR3 region has the DNA TGTGCCAGCAGCTTAGTTTTAGGGGGCGAGGGCTACACCTTC.

The chain is built from TRBV28 and TRBJ2-5; a possible D gene is TRBD2 (5 bases). V lost 8 bases and J lost 7, with 11 bases in between. This CDR3 comprises 11 residues. The V gene's germline CDR1 is MDHEN and CDR2 SYDVKM. Here the CDR3 DNA reads TGTGCCAGCTTCGGACTGGGGACCCAGTACTTC. This gives the protein CASFGLGTQYF. The full variable domain, completed using reference TRBV28 and TRBJ2-5, is DVKVTQSSRYLVKRTGEKVFLECVQDMDHENMFWYRQDPGLGLRLIYFSYDVKMKEKGDIPEGYSVSREKKERFSLILESASTNQTSMYLCASFGLGTQYFGPGTRLLVL.

The rearrangement uses TRBV9 and TRBJ1-6, with a weak D call TRBD1 (6 bases). V was shortened by 0 bases and J by 10 bases, with 20 bases between the two germline ends. The CDR3 covers 17 residues. Germline-derived CDR1 and CDR2 are SGDLS and YYNGEE. Here the CDR3 reads CASSVGREGDTNSPLHF. For the CDR3, the DNA is TGTGCCAGCAGCGTAGGTCGTGAGGGGGACACTAACTCACCCCTCCACTTT.

The chain joins TRBV9 to TRBJ2-1; 7 bases align to TRBD2. Germline CDR1 is SGDLS and CDR2 is YYNGEE. V lost 0 bases, J lost 6 bases, and 15 bases stayed unmatched. This CDR3 has 18 amino acids. CDR3 sequence (DNA): TGTGCCAGCAGCGTAGGGACCGGTATCTTTTCTAGCGGCAATGAGCAGTTCTTC. It is translated as CASSVGTGIFSSGNEQFF. The variable domain in full, with the rest retrieved from reference TRBV9 and TRBJ2-1, is DSGVTQTPKHLITATGQRVTLRCSPRSGDLSVYWYQQSLDQGLQFLIQYYNGEERAKGNILERFSAQQFPDLHSELNLSSLELGDSALYFCASSVGTGIFSSGNEQFFGPGTRLTVL.

The gene calls are TRBV10-2 and TRBJ2-3; D might be TRBD2 (6 bases). Germline CDR1 reads WSHSY; CDR2 reads SAAADI. There are 15 residues in the CDR3. V was cut by 3 bases and J by 3 bases, with 13 bases left in between. In DNA, the CDR3 is TGCGCCAGCAGTGACCCGGCAGGGAGGACAGATACGCAGTATTTT. Protein product: CASSDPAGRTDTQYF.

The V call is TRBV6-5, the J call TRBJ2-3; TRBD2 agrees at 9 bases. After removal of 2 bases from V and 9 bases from J, the junction contained 12 bases not matched to a gene. The V gene's germline CDR1 is MNHEY and CDR2 SVGAGI. The CDR3 has 16 amino acids. The CDR3 DNA follows: TGTGCCAGCAGTTACATGGCGGGGGGGTCTCAGGGGACGCAGTATTTT. Encoded protein: CASSYMAGGSQGTQYF.

The rearrangement uses TRBV19 and TRBJ1-1, with D hard to call. The CDR3 totals 15 residues. V lost 0 bases to trimming and J lost 8 bases, with 16 bases between them. From germline, CDR1 is LNHDA and CDR2 SQIVND (reference sequence). In nucleotides, the CDR3 is TGTGCCAGTAGTATAGACCGGCAGGTAGTCTCCGAAGCTTTCTTT. Encoded protein: CASSIDRQVVSEAFF.

The CDR3 sequence: CASRDPTGEETQYF. CDR3 in DNA: TGTGCCAGCAGGGACCCGACAGGGGAAGAGACCCAGTACTTC. The V and J genes are TRBV2 and TRBJ2-5; 8 bases are shared with TRBD1. This CDR3 region has 14 residues. Germline trimming cut 6 bases from V and 3 bases from J; bases unmatched to any gene: 6. CDR1 SNHLY and CDR2 FYNNEI come from the germline V gene.

This clone was seen a single time. V is TRBV4-2 and J is TRBJ2-1, with 9 bases identical to TRBD2. CDR1 and CDR2 from the germline V gene are LGHNA and YNFKEQ. This CDR3 comprises 17 residues. The trim removed 1 base at V and 6 bases at J, leaving 10 bases unmatched. Here the CDR3 reads CASSQVFAAGGGNEQFF. Here the CDR3 DNA reads TGTGCCAGCAGCCAAGTCTTTGCTGCGGGGGGGGGCAATGAGCAGTTCTTC.

The table lists this clone with a count of one. The rearrangement joins TRBV12-5 to TRBJ2-3, with D hard to call. The V and J ends lost 2 bases and 3 bases respectively, with 6 bases between them. The germline V gene has CDR1 LGHNT and CDR2 FRNRAP. The CDR3 is made up of 13 amino acids. This CDR3 is CASGLTETDTQYF. The CDR3, as DNA: TGTGCTAGTGGTTTGACCGAGACAGATACGCAGTATTTT.

This clone was seen a single time. V is TRBV2 and J is TRBJ1-3; TRBD1 agrees at 9 bases. The CDR3 totals 23 residues. V shed 6 bases, J shed 1 base, and the junction held 28 bases outside the gene matches. Germline lookup yields CDR1 SNHLY and CDR2 FYNNEI. The CDR3: CASSGSRLAGQGRMGHSGNTIYF. Here the CDR3 DNA reads TGTGCCAGCAGCGGATCCCGTCTGGCGGGACAGGGTCGGATGGGTCATTCTGGAAACACCATATATTTT.

The chain recombines TRBV6-5 with TRBJ2-7; 7 bases are a match to TRBD1. CDR1 is MNHEY, CDR2 SVGAGI, per germline. V was pared by 6 bases and J by 3 bases, with 11 bases of the junction left unmatched. CDR3 length: 15 amino acids. CDR3 nucleotides: TGTGCCAGCAGACCTAACCGGGACAGCATCTACGAGCAGTACTTC. Translation gives CASRPNRDSIYEQYF.

This clone has just one count. The chain has TRBV15 and TRBJ2-7; perhaps TRBD1 as D (5 bases). The CDR3 has 14 residues. The germline CDR1 and CDR2 sequences are LNHNV and YYDKDF (reference sequence). The V end lost 0 bases, the J end lost 7 bases, and 13 bases lay between the germline ends. CDR3: CATSRDEGVGEQYF. For the CDR3, the DNA is TGTGCCACCAGCAGAGATGAAGGGGTTGGGGAGCAGTACTTC.

The V and J genes are TRBV24-1 and TRBJ1-5; 10 positions agree with TRBD1. The CDR3 runs 15 residues. Trimming cost V 1 base and J 9 bases; bases outside gene matches: 5. In germline, CDR1 is KGHDR, CDR2 SFDVKD. CDR3 residues: CATSDFGQGDWPQHF. DNA for the CDR3: TGTGCCACCAGTGATTTTGGACAGGGGGATTGGCCCCAGCATTTT.

The chain uses TRBV7-2 and TRBJ1-1; D possibly corresponds to TRBD1 (6 bases). CDR1 SGHTA and CDR2 FQGNSA come from the germline V gene. Trimming took off 5 bases at V and 1 base at J, with 14 bases between the two ends. The CDR3 contains 15 residues. CDR3 amino acids: CASSPKQGQNTEAFF. As DNA, the CDR3 is TGTGCCAGCAGCCCAAAGCAGGGACAGAACACTGAAGCTTTCTTT.

This chain links TRBV19 with TRBJ1-5; D might be TRBD1 (5 bases). CDR3 length: 18 amino acids. The V end was cut by 8 bases, the J end by 0 bases, with 23 bases between. Per germline, CDR1 LNHDA and CDR2 SQIVND (reference sequence). The CDR3 DNA is TGTGCCAGTGGGCTCAGGGACTGGGAGCCTTATAGCAATCAGCCCCAGCATTTT. Amino acids: CASGLRDWEPYSNQPQHF.